The 23 T cell receptor beta chains listed next were all sequenced from one sample in a study of identical twins. Via MiXCR, TCRdb re-called the 5' RACE reads, giving one row per CDR3 protein. Of 550,000 to 700,000 distinct CDR3 sequences listed, 21% are singletons. The same specimen was also included in a second study, on T cells expressing NK-cell markers.

What was sequenced was PBMCs. Source of these receptors: a young woman in good health.

The chain recombines TRBV11-2 with TRBJ2-7; no clear D. Trimming cost V 4 bases and J 1 base, with 11 bases left between them. The CDR3 has 14 amino acids. Germline CDR1 is SGHAT and CDR2 is FQNNGV. The CDR3 nucleotides are TGTGCCAGCAGCTCCCCCAAGGAGTCCTACGAGCAGTACTTC. Amino acid sequence: CASSSPKESYEQYF. Full variable domain (rest looked up from reference TRBV11-2 and TRBJ2-7): EAGVAQSPRYKIIEKRQSVAFWCNPISGHATLYWYQQILGQGPKLLIQFQNNGVVDDSQLPKDRFSAERLKGVDSTLKIQPAKLEDSAVYLCASSSPKESYEQYFGPGTRLTVT.

This clonotype has ten or more counts. CDR3 amino acids: CSVETTGGSEQYF. In DNA, the CDR3 is TGCAGCGTTGAGACGACAGGGGGATCCGAGCAGTACTTC. This rearrangement joins TRBV29-1 to TRBJ2-7; 9 bases are a match to TRBD1. Trimming removed 3 bases from V and 6 bases from J; junction bases left unmatched: 6. The CDR3 covers 13 residues. In germline, CDR1 is SQVTM, CDR2 ANQGSEA.

This clonotype was recorded a few times. The V call is TRBV20-1, the J call TRBJ2-3; D ambiguous. The CDR3 has 16 amino acids. V was pared by 3 bases and J by 4 bases, with 20 bases between. Germline loops: CDR1 DFQATT, CDR2 SNEGSKA (reference sequence). CDR3 amino acids: CSARDGWGIYPDTQYF. As DNA, the CDR3 is TGCAGTGCTAGGGACGGGTGGGGTATCTACCCAGATACGCAGTATTTT.

The chain links TRBV7-9 to TRBJ1-5; D gene ambiguous. The germline gives CDR1 SEHNR, CDR2 FQNEAQ (reference sequence). The CDR3 consists of 16 residues. The germline V and J ends were trimmed by 5 bases and 4 bases, with 18 bases remaining between them. This CDR3 reads CASSQDIGRENQPQHF. For the CDR3, the DNA is TGTGCCAGCAGCCAAGACATCGGACGGGAAAATCAGCCCCAGCATTTT.

This clonotype was seen a handful of times. V usage is TRBV6-5 and J usage is TRBJ2-3; D is ambiguous. Trimming took off 0 bases at V and 5 bases at J, with 18 bases between the two ends. The CDR3 length is 17 residues. Germline values: CDR1 MNHEY, CDR2 SVGAGI. The CDR3 DNA sequence: TGTGCCAGCAGTTACTCGCTTTCTTCGGGTTCGAGAGATACGCAGTATTTT. Its protein product is CASSYSLSSGSRDTQYF.

This rearrangement joins TRBV6-5 to TRBJ1-2; D gene unclear. Germline CDR1 reads MNHEY; CDR2 reads SVGAGI. This CDR3 comprises 16 residues. The ends were cut back, 4 bases at V and 0 bases at J, with 15 bases in the middle. The CDR3 region has the DNA TGTGCCAGCAGTTCCGTAGGGAGTCTCCCTAACTATGGCTACACCTTC. This encodes CASSSVGSLPNYGYTF.

This clonotype was seen repeatedly, ten times or more. The chain recombines TRBV6-5 with TRBJ2-7; perhaps TRBD1 as D (5 bases). V dropped 2 bases and J dropped 3 bases, with 14 bases sitting between them. The CDR3 consists of 15 residues. From germline, CDR1 is MNHEY and CDR2 SVGAGI. The CDR3 loop is CASSYAGPGYYEQYF. The CDR3 bases are TGTGCCAGCAGTTACGCAGGGCCCGGTTACTACGAGCAGTACTTC.

This clonotype was detected a few times. The chain combines TRBV7-2 with TRBJ2-1; D could derive from TRBD1 or TRBD2 (5 bases each). Germline lookup yields CDR1 SGHTA and CDR2 FQGNSA. Trimming stripped 6 bases from V and 4 bases from J, with 16 bases between. The CDR3 has 15 amino acids. CDR3 sequence: CASSRGRTEYNEQFF. CDR3 bases: TGTGCCAGCAGTCGGGGACGGACGGAGTACAATGAGCAGTTCTTC.

This clonotype occurred many times. The chain combines TRBV5-6 with TRBJ2-7; D unresolved. The ends were cut back, 2 bases at V and 1 base at J, with 4 bases in the middle. Germline values: CDR1 SGHDT, CDR2 YYEEEE. The CDR3 is 12 residues long. In DNA form, the CDR3 reads TGTGCCAGCAGCTTTTATTCCTACGAGCAGTACTTC. Its protein is CASSFYSYEQYF. Variable domain in full (rest from reference TRBV5-6 and TRBJ2-7): DAGVTQSPTHLIKTRGQQVTLRCSPKSGHDTVSWYQQALGQGPQFIFQYYEEEERQRGNFPDRFSGHQFPNYSSELNVNALLLGDSALYLCASSFYSYEQYFGPGTRLTVT.

The chain employs TRBV12-3 or TRBV12-4 and TRBJ2-7; TRBD1 aligns across 7 bases. V gave up 5 bases and J gave up 2 bases; unmatched junction bases: 6. The CDR3 length is 14 residues. In DNA form, the CDR3 reads TGTGCCAGCAGTGCCGGACAGGTAACCTACGAGCAGTACTTC. Its translation is CASSAGQVTYEQYF.

This clonotype appeared a few times. The chain links TRBV10-3 to TRBJ2-7; no clear D. Germline V lookup: CDR1 ENHRY, CDR2 SYGVKD. This CDR3 has 11 amino acids. V was shortened by 8 bases and J by 3 bases, with 8 bases between the two germline ends. CDR3 sequence (DNA): TGTGCCATCGCTGGGCACTACGAGCAGTACTTC. Encoded protein: CAIAGHYEQYF.

The chain employs TRBV20-1 and TRBJ2-7; tentative D call: TRBD1 (6 bases). V lost 4 bases and J lost 0, with 16 bases in between. Germline CDR1 is DFQATT and CDR2 is SNEGSKA (reference sequence). The CDR3 has 15 amino acids. In nucleotides, the CDR3 is TGCAGTGCTACCCCCTGGACAGAGTCCTCCTACGAGCAGTACTTC. Protein product: CSATPWTESSYEQYF.

The J gene is TRBJ1-4, the V gene TRBV4-2, with 9 bases that match TRBD1. The V gene's germline CDR1 is LGHNA and CDR2 YNFKEQ. The CDR3 is made up of 15 amino acids. V shed 2 bases and J 8 bases; nucleotides not matched to a gene: 6. The CDR3 sequence is CASSQSGTGNEKLFF. Here the CDR3 DNA reads TGTGCCAGCAGCCAATCTGGGACAGGGAACGAAAAACTGTTTTTT.

The J gene is TRBJ2-7, the V gene TRBV12-5, with 9 bases that match TRBD1. V trimming: 6 bases; J trimming: 3 bases; junction bases outside the gene matches: 9. The CDR3 length is 15 residues. Germline CDR1 and CDR2: LGHNT and FRNRAP. CDR3 region: CASGSGQGLNYEQYF. The CDR3 DNA reads as TGTGCTAGTGGATCAGGACAGGGGCTTAACTACGAGCAGTACTTC.

A few counts support this clonotype. The chain has TRBV5-7 and TRBJ1-1, with 7 nucleotides matching TRBD1. TRBV5-7 belongs to the ORF category, with a function that is uncertain. Trimming at V came to 1 base and at J to 5 bases, leaving 8 bases not matched to a gene. The CDR3 totals 15 residues. Here the CDR3 DNA reads TGTGCCAGCAGCTTGTCCCGGACAGGAAGGACTGAAGCTTTCTTT. Translated: CASSLSRTGRTEAFF.

The chain couples TRBV7-8 to TRBJ2-5, with no clear D. CDR1 SGHVS and CDR2 FQNEAQ come from the germline V gene. The V end lost 1 base, the J end lost 5 bases, and 14 bases lay between the germline ends. The CDR3 extends over 15 amino acids. The CDR3 loop is CASSLESVSTETQYF. CDR3 bases: TGTGCCAGCAGCTTAGAAAGCGTCTCTACCGAGACCCAGTACTTC.

This chain links TRBV20-1 with TRBJ2-1; D gene unclear. Germline CDR1 is DFQATT and CDR2 is SNEGSKA (reference sequence). The CDR3 runs to 12 residues. The V and J ends lost 6 bases and 7 bases respectively, with 13 bases between them. The CDR3 coding sequence is TGCAGTGCCTCGAGTTCTGGAAATGAGCAGTTCTTC. Protein: CSASSSGNEQFF.

This clonotype was detected many times. The chain is built from TRBV4-3 and TRBJ2-3; D unclear. The CDR3 totals 14 residues. Germline CDR1 and CDR2: LGHNA and YSLEER. V was shortened by 3 bases and J by 1 base, with 8 bases between the two germline ends. CDR3 nucleotide sequence: TGCGCCAGCAGCCAGGACCTGGGCACAGATACGCAGTATTTT. Residues: CASSQDLGTDTQYF.

This clonotype was counted between two and nine times. This sequence joins TRBV7-6 and TRBJ2-5; 8 bases fit TRBD2. The CDR3 has 16 residues. V was clipped by 0 bases and J by 2 bases; unmatched bases: 5. The germline V gene has CDR1 SGHVS and CDR2 FNYEAQ. CDR3 in DNA: TGTGCCAGCAGCTTAGCATCTAGCGGGCTTCAAGAGACCCAGTACTTC. As protein: CASSLASSGLQETQYF.

In its sample, this clonotype was seen many times. This chain joins TRBV12-3 or TRBV12-4 and TRBJ1-5; a weak D match, TRBD1 (5 bases). The V and J ends lost 6 bases and 5 bases respectively, with 11 bases between them. This CDR3 comprises 13 residues. CDR3 sequence (DNA): TGTGCCAGCAGCGAGGGGTACTATCAGCCCCAGCATTTT. It codes for CASSEGYYQPQHF.

The chain combines TRBV3-1 with TRBJ1-2; tentative D call: TRBD1 (6 bases). Germline V gene data show CDR1 as LGHDT and CDR2 as YNNKEL (reference sequence). The CDR3 is made up of 12 amino acids. Trimming left V 6 bases short and J 6 bases short, with 11 bases between. CDR3 DNA sequence: TGTGCCAGCAGTTACGCAGGGGATGGCTACACCTTC. Its translation: CASSYAGDGYTF.

This clonotype occurred a few times. The chain is built from TRBV7-9 and TRBJ2-1; 8 nucleotides match TRBD2. The CDR3 contains 15 residues. CDR1 and CDR2 from the germline V gene are SEHNR and FQNEAQ (reference sequence). J gave up 7 bases and V 1 base, and 6 bases lay outside the gene matches. The CDR3 nucleotides read TGTGCCAGCAGCTTAGGTCGGGGGGGCTTAAATGAGCAGTTCTTC. This sequence encodes CASSLGRGGLNEQFF.

This clonotype has more than one count but fewer than ten. V gene TRBV20-1 combines with J gene TRBJ1-1; D remains unclear. This CDR3 is 12 amino acids long. Trimming cost V 0 bases and J 8 bases, with 10 bases left between them. CDR1 and CDR2 from the germline V gene are DFQATT and SNEGSKA (reference sequence). The CDR3 spells CSARDRRAEAFF. The CDR3 DNA reads TGCAGTGCTAGAGATCGGAGAGCGGAAGCTTTCTTT.